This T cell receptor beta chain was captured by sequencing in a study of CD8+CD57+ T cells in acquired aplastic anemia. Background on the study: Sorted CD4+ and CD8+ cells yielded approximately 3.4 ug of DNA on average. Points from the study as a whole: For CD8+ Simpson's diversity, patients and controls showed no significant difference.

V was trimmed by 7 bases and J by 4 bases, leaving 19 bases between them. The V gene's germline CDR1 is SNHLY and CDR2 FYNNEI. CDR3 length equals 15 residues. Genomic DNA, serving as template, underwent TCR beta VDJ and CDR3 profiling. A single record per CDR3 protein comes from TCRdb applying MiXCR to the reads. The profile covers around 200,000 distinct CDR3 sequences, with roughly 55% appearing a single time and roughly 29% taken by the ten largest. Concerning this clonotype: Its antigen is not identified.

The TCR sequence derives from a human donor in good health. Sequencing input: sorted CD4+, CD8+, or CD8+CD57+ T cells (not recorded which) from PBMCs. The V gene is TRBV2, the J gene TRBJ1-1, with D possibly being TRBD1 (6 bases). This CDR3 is CASTELQGSVTEAFF. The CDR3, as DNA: TGTGCCAGCACTGAGCTACAGGGTTCGGTCACTGAAGCTTTCTTT.